This TCR beta chain was recovered during a study of T cells in Graves' hyperthyroidism and ophthalmopathy. Overall study findings and caveats: Ophthalmopathy, as predicted by the model, came a median roughly 6.8 months after the prediction. Most clonotypes expanded in thyroid above 0.001 were likewise present in blood.

This clonotype was recorded a few times. The antigen is not known. Between the trimmed V and J ends, which lost 5 bases and 5 bases, there was a span of 12 bases. This CDR3 is 14 amino acids long. Germline CDR1 is SGHAT and CDR2 is FQNNGV. Researchers took RNA transcripts and amplified the TCR beta CDR3 regions from them. The study used the HTBI primer set for a first-round RT-PCR of the TCR CDR3. MiXCR, applied by TCRdb to the multiplex PCR reads, yields one record per CDR3 protein. Here the sample spans 450,000 to 600,000 distinct CDR3 sequences, about 20% being singletons. Lactation, pregnancy, other autoimmune disease or uncontrolled infection led to exclusion of patients.

Sequencing used blood. V usage is TRBV11-2 and J usage is TRBJ2-2; no reliable D call. This clonotype originated in a man between 40 and 49 years old with Graves' ophthalmopathy. CDR3: CASSPPVRTGELFF. DNA for the CDR3: TGTGCCAGCAGCCCCCCGGTCAGGACCGGGGAGCTGTTTTTT.